This TCR beta chain came from a study of blood T cell repertoires in COVID-19. For the study at large: Samples of COVID-19 (acute and convalescent) were obtained from the United States, Italy and Spain. The cDNA or gDNA used as material had been derived from T cells, B-cell-depleted T cells, or PBMCs.

How the authors handled the data: Using reference gene primer amplification, nucleated cell counts were estimated. Clones were sequenced by immunoSEQ multiplex PCR, and TCRdb holds only the in-frame ones, with some missing. The V and J calls and the clone size are those of that table, but D and trimming were determined from the DNA. The repertoire has 200,000 to 250,000 clones, around 85% of them found once; the top ten carry roughly 5%. This CDR3 comprises 16 residues. CDR1 SGHNT and CDR2 YYREEE come from the germline V gene (reference sequence). V lost 5 bases to trimming and J lost 1 base; unmatched junction nucleotides: 9.

This TCR was sampled from a human donor in a cohort sampled during active COVID-19. The chain recombines TRBV5-4 with TRBJ2-1; 7 nucleotides line up with TRBD1. The sequenced sample was peripheral blood. The CDR3 bases are TGTGCCAGCAGTAGCAAAGGGGGCTTTTCCTACAATGAGCAGTTCTTC. Translating gives CASSSKGGFSYNEQFF.